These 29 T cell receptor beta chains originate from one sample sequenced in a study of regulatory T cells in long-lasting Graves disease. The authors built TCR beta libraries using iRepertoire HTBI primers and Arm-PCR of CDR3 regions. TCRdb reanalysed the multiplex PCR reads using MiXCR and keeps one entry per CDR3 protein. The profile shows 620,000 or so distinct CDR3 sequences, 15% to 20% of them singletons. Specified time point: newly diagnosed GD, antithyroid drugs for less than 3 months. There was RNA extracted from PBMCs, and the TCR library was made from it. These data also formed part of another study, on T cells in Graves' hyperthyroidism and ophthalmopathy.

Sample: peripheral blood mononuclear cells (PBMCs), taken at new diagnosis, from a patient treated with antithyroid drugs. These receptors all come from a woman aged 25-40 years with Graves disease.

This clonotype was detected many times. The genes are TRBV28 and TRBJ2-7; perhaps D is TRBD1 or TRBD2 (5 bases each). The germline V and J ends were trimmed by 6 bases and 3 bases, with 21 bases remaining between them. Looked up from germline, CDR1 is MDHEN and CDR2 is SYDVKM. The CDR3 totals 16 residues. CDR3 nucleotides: TGTGCCAGCAGCAACCCCGAAGGGGAGACCTACTACGAGCAGTACTTC. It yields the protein CASSNPEGETYYEQYF.

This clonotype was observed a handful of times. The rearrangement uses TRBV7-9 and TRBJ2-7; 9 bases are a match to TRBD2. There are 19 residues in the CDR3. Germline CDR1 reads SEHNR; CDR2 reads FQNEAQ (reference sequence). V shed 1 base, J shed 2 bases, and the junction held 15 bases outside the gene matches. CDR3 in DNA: TGTGCCAGCAGCTTAGGGGGTAGCGGGAGAGCAAATAAACCCTACGAGCAGTACTTC. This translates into CASSLGGSGRANKPYEQYF.

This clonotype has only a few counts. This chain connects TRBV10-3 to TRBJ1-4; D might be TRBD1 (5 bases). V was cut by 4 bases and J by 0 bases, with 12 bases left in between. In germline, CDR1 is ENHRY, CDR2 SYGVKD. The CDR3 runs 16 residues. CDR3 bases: TGTGCCATCAGTGGGGGCAGACTTGCAACTAATGAAAAACTGTTTTTT. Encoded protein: CAISGGRLATNEKLFF.

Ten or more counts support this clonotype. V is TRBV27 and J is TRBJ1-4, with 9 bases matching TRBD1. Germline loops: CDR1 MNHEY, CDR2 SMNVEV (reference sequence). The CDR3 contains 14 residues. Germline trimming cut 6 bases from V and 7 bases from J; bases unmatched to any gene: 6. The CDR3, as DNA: TGTGCCAGCAGCCTACAGGGGGCGGTTGAAAAACTGTTTTTT. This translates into CASSLQGAVEKLFF.

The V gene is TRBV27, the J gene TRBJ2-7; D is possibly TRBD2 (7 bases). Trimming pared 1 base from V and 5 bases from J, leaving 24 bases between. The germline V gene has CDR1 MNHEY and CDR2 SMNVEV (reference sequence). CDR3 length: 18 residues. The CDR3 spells CASSLFPPGHPGGHEQYF. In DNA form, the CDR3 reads TGTGCCAGCAGTTTATTCCCCCCGGGACACCCCGGGGGGCACGAGCAGTACTTC.

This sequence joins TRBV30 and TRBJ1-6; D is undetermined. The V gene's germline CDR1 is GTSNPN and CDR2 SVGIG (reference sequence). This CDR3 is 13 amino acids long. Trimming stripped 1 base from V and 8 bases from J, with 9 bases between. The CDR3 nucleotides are TGTGCCTGGAGTGACAGCGTTTATTCACCCCTCCACTTT. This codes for CAWSDSVYSPLHF.

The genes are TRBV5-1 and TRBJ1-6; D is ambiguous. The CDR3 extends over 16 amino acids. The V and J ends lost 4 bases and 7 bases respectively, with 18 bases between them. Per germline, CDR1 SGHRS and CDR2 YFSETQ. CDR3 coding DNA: TGCGCCAGCAGCCTGACGGACCTTGGGCGCAATTCACCCCTCCACTTT. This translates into CASSLTDLGRNSPLHF.

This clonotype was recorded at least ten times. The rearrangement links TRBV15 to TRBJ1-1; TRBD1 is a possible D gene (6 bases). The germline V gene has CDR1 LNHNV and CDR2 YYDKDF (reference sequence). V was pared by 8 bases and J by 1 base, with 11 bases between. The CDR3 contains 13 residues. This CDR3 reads CATSRGANTEAFF. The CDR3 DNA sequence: TGTGCCACCTCTCGGGGGGCGAACACTGAAGCTTTCTTT.

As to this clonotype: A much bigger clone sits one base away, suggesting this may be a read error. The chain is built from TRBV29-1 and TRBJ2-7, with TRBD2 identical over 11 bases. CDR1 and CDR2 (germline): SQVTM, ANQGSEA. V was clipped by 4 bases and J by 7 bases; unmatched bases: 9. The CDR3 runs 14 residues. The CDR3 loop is CSVVGLAGGGEQYF. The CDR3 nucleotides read TGCAGCGTTGTAGGGCTAGCGGGAGGCGGTGAGCAGTACTTC.

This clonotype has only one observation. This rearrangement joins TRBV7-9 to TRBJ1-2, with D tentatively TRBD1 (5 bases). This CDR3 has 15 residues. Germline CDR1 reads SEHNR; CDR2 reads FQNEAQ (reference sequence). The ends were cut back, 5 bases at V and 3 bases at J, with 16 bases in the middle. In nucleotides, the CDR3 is TGTGCCAGCAGCCTCCCACAGGCGGGGTACTATGGCTACACCTTC. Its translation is CASSLPQAGYYGYTF.

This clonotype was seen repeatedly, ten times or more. CDR3 in DNA: TGTGCCAGTAGTATAATGGCCCCCGATGAGCAGTTCTTC. The encoded protein is CASSIMAPDEQFF. This chain connects TRBV19 to TRBJ2-1; D uncertain. Germline CDR1 LNHDA, CDR2 SQIVND (reference sequence). V lost 2 bases and J 8 bases, leaving 10 bases between the germline ends. The CDR3 runs to 13 residues.

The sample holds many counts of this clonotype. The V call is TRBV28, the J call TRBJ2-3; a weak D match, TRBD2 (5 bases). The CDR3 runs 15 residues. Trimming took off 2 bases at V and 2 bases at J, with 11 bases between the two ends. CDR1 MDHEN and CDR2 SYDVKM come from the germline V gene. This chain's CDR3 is CASSLAAEYTDTQYF. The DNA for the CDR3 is TGTGCCAGCAGTTTAGCAGCGGAATACACAGATACGCAGTATTTT.

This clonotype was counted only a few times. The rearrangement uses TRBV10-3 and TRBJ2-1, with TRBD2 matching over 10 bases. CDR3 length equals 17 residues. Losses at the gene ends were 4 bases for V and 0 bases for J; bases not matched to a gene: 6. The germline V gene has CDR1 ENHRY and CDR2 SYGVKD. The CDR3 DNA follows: TGTGCCATCAGTGCCCAGCGGGAGGGCCGCTCCTACAATGAGCAGTTCTTC. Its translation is CAISAQREGRSYNEQFF.

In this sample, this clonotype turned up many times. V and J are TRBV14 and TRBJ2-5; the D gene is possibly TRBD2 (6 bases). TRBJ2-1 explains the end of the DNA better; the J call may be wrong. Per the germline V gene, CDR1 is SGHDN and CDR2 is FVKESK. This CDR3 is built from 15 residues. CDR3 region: CASSQDPRRDPEQFF. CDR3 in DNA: TGTGCCAGCAGCCAAGATCCAAGGAGGGATCCTGAGCAGTTCTTC.

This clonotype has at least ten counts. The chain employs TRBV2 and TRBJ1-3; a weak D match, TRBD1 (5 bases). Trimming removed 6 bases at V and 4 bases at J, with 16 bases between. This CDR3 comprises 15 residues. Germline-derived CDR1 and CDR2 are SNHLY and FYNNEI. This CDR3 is CASRVGLEGGNTIYF. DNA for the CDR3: TGTGCCAGCAGAGTGGGCCTCGAGGGGGGAAACACCATATATTTT.

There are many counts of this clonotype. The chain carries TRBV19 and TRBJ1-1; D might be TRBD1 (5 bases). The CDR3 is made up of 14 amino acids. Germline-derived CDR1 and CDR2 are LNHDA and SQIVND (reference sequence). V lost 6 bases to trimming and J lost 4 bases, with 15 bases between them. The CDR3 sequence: CASRARERITEAFF. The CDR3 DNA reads TGTGCCAGTAGGGCCAGGGAGAGAATCACTGAAGCTTTCTTT. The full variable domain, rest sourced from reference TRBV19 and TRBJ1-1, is DGGITQSPKYLFRKEGQNVTLSCEQNLNHDAMYWYRQDPGQGLRLIYYSQIVNDFQKGDIAEGYSVSREKKESFPLTVTSAQKNPTAFYLCASRARERITEAFFGQGTRLTVV.

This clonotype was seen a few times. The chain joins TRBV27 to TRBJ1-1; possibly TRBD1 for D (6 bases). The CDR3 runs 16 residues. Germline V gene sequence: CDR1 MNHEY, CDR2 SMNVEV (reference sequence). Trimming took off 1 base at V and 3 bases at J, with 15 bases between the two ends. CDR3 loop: CASSLFPGGEDTEAFF. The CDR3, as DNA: TGTGCCAGCAGTTTATTTCCCGGGGGCGAAGACACTGAAGCTTTCTTT.

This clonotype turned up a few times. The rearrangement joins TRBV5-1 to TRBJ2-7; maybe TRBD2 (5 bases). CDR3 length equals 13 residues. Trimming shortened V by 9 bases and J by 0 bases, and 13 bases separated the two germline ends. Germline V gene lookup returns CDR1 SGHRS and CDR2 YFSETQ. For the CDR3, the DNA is TGCGCCACCAGACGGGGAGACTCCTACGAGCAGTACTTC. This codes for CATRRGDSYEQYF.

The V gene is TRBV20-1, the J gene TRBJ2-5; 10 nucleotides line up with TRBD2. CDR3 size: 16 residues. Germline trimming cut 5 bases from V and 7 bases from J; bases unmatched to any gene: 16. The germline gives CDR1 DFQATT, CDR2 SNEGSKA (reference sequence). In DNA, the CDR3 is TGCAGTGCTTCGGGACTACTTACAGCGGGAGGGGGGACCCAGTACTTC. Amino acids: CSASGLLTAGGGTQYF.

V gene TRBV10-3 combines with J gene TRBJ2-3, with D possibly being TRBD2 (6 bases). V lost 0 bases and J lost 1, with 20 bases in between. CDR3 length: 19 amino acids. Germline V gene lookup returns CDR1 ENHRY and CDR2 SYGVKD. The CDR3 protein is CAISESWAGQATGTDTQYF. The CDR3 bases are TGTGCCATCAGTGAGTCTTGGGCGGGGCAGGCGACTGGCACAGATACGCAGTATTTT.

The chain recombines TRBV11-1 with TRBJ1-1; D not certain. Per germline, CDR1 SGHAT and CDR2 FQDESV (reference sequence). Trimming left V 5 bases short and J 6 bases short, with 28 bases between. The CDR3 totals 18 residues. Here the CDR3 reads CASSDSYDRPPEFAEAFF. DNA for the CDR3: TGTGCCAGCAGCGACTCGTACGATCGGCCACCCGAATTCGCTGAAGCTTTCTTT.

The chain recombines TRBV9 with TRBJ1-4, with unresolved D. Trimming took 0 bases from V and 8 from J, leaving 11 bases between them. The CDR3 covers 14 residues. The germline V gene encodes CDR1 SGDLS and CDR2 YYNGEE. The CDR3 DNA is TGTGCCAGCAGCGTAGGCCGAACCCGGGAAAAACTGTTTTTT. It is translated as CASSVGRTREKLFF.

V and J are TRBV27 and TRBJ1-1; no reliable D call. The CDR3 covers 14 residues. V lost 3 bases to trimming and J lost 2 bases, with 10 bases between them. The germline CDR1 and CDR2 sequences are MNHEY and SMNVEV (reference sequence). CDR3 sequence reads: CASSFRESNTEAFF. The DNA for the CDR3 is TGTGCCAGCAGTTTCCGGGAGAGTAACACTGAAGCTTTCTTT.

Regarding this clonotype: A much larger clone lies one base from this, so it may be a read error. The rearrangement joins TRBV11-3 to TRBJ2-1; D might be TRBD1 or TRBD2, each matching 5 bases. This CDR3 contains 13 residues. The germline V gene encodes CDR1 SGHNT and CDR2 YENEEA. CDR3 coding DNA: TGTGCCAGCACGAGGGGAGCTGGGAATGAGCATTTCTTC. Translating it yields CASTRGAGNEHFF.

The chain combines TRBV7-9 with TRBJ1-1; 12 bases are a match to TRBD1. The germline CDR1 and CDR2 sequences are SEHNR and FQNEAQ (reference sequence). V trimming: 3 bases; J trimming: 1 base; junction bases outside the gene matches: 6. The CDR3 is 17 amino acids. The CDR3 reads CASSFGDRGLRNTEAFF. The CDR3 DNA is TGTGCCAGCAGCTTTGGGGACAGGGGGCTAAGGAACACTGAAGCTTTCTTT.

The CDR3 spells CSARETSGSLPGQFF. The CDR3 coding sequence is TGCAGTGCTAGAGAGACTAGCGGGAGTTTGCCAGGGCAGTTCTTC. The rearrangement links TRBV20-1 to TRBJ2-1, with 12 bases matching TRBD2. Germline CDR1 reads DFQATT; CDR2 reads SNEGSKA (reference sequence). This CDR3 spans 15 amino acids. Germline trimming cut 0 bases from V and 12 bases from J; bases unmatched to any gene: 9.

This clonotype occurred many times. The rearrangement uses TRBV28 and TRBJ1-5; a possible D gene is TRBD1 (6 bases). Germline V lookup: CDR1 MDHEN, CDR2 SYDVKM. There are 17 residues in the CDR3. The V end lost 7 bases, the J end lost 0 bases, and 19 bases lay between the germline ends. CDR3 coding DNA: TGTGCCAGCACCCTACCGAGACAGGTTTATAGCAATCAGCCCCAGCATTTT. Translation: CASTLPRQVYSNQPQHF. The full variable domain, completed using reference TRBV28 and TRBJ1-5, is DVKVTQSSRYLVKRTGEKVFLECVQDMDHENMFWYRQDPGLGLRLIYFSYDVKMKEKGDIPEGYSVSREKKERFSLILESASTNQTSMYLCASTLPRQVYSNQPQHFGDGTRLSIL.

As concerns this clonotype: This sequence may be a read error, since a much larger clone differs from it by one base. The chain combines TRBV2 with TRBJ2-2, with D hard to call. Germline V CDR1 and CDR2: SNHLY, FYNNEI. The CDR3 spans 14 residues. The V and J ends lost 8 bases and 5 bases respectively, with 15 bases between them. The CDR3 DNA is TGTGCCAGCGGCGCGACGACATCGACCGGGGAGCTGTTTTTT. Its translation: CASGATTSTGELFF.

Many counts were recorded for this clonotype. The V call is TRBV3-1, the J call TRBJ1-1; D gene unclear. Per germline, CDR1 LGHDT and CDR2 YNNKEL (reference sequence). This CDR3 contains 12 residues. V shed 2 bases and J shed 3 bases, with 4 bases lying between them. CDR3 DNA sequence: TGTGCCAGCAGCCAATGGGACACTGAAGCTTTCTTT. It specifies CASSQWDTEAFF.